This record looks at one T cell receptor beta chain sequence and its context. Authors' data handling: From reference gene primer amplification, estimates of nucleated cell counts were derived. Clones were sequenced by immunoSEQ multiplex PCR, and TCRdb holds only the in-frame ones, with some missing. The V and J calls and clone size are taken from that table; D and trimming were inferred from the DNA. The table shows about 240,000 clones, with about 80% occurring only once. The data stem from a study of blood T cell repertoires in COVID-19. For the study at large: Samples of COVID-19 (acute and convalescent) were obtained from the United States, Italy and Spain. T cells, B-cell-depleted T cells, or PBMCs provided the cDNA or gDNA that served as material.

The source material was peripheral blood. This clonotype was sampled from a woman older than 75 with acute or convalescent COVID-19.

CDR3 sequence: CASSSARDRGRGDYGYTF. The CDR3 region has the DNA TGTGCCAGCAGTTCCGCCCGGGACAGGGGAAGGGGAGACTATGGCTACACCTTC. J is TRBJ1-2 and V is TRBV28, with TRBD1 matching 10 bases. CDR1 is MDHEN, CDR2 SYDVKM, per germline. Trimming took 4 bases from V and 3 from J; bases not matched to a gene: 14. The CDR3 is made up of 18 amino acids.